These 7 T cell receptor beta chains came from one sample sequenced in a study of cytomegalovirus exposure and HLA in healthy donors. Researchers ran the PCR with 60 Vbeta and 13 Jbeta primers. Using immunoSEQ multiplex PCR, the repertoire was profiled, and TCRdb retains in-frame clones only, with some absent. The sample has approximately 150,000 clones, 80% seen once. Sequenced sample: PBMCs. These receptors were collected from a woman in her twenties or thirties in good health and CMV-seronegative.

The rearrangement uses TRBV10-2 and TRBJ1-4; D is uncertain. V lost 4 bases, J lost 7 bases, and 13 bases lay in between. This CDR3 spans 14 amino acids. The germline V gene encodes CDR1 WSHSY and CDR2 SAAADI. The CDR3 DNA reads as TGCGCCAGCAGTGGGTCAGGAGAACGTGAAAAACTGTTTTTT. This translates into CASSGSGEREKLFF.

The chain links TRBV2 to TRBJ1-5; D might be TRBD1 (6 bases). CDR1 and CDR2 from the germline V gene are SNHLY and FYNNEI. Trimming stripped 1 base from V and 6 bases from J, with 10 bases between. This CDR3 has 14 residues. The CDR3 DNA is TGTGCCAGCAGTGAAGGGACAGTAGGTCAGCCCCAGCATTTT. Residues: CASSEGTVGQPQHF.

As regards this clone: This specimen includes other DNA sequences encoding the same CDR3. This rearrangement joins TRBV5-4 to TRBJ2-7; D is possibly TRBD1 (5 bases). The length of the CDR3 is 15 residues. The germline V gene encodes CDR1 SGHNT and CDR2 YYREEE (reference sequence). Deletions cut 0 bases from V and 5 bases from J, with 15 bases between. The CDR3 region is CASSLGQTIEDEQYF. Written as DNA, the CDR3 is TGTGCCAGCAGCTTGGGACAGACGATAGAGGACGAGCAGTACTTC.

The chain uses TRBV19 and TRBJ1-2; no firm D call. CDR3 length: 14 amino acids. V lost 5 bases and J lost 6, with 16 bases in between. The germline V gene encodes CDR1 LNHDA and CDR2 SQIVND (reference sequence). CDR3 residues: CASSPWAGGHGYTF. CDR3 nucleotide sequence: TGTGCCAGTAGTCCGTGGGCAGGAGGTCATGGCTACACCTTC.

The chain links TRBV9 to TRBJ2-7; possibly TRBD2 for D (6 bases). The V gene lost 4 bases and the J gene lost 0 bases, with 11 bases spanning the gap. The germline CDR1 and CDR2 sequences are SGDLS and YYNGEE. The CDR3 runs to 14 residues. The CDR3 loop reads CASSPWRVSYEQYF. In DNA form, the CDR3 reads TGTGCCAGCAGCCCTTGGAGGGTCTCCTACGAGCAGTACTTC.

The chain couples TRBV11-1 to TRBJ1-2, with a possible D match to TRBD1 (6 bases). This CDR3 is 13 amino acids long. V gave up 4 bases and J gave up 4 bases, with 10 bases separating them. From germline, CDR1 is SGHAT and CDR2 FQDESV (reference sequence). The CDR3 loop reads CASSSYRAYGYTF. CDR3 coding DNA: TGTGCCAGCAGCTCGTACAGGGCCTATGGCTACACCTTC.

This rearrangement joins TRBV28 to TRBJ1-4; 9 bases are a match to TRBD1. The germline V gene encodes CDR1 MDHEN and CDR2 SYDVKM. The CDR3 has 16 residues. V shed 3 bases and J 5 bases; nucleotides not matched to a gene: 7. This chain's CDR3 is CASSLGTGLWNEKLFF. CDR3 nucleotides: TGTGCCAGCAGTTTGGGGACAGGGCTATGGAATGAAAAACTGTTTTTT.